This is a list of T cell receptor beta chains from one sample in a study of cytomegalovirus exposure and HLA in healthy donors. TCRdb's table, derived via immunoSEQ multiplex PCR, lists solely in-frame clones and lacks some. There are 100,000 to 120,000 clones in the sample; under 85% occur only once, and under 1.5% lies in the top ten. The specimen was PBMCs. The source of these receptors is a man aged 40-50 years in good health and CMV-seronegative. The CDR3 runs from the conserved cysteine through the conserved F or W. The D gene is left open where the match is weak. Not every row has a clone size; where given, it reads once, few, many or a size class.

D	J	V	size	DNA	CDR3
TRBD1	TRBJ2-7	TRBV4-3	.	TGCGCCAGCAGCCAACAGACAGGGGGGGTTGAGCAGTACTTC	CASSQQTGGVEQYF
.	TRBJ2-2	TRBV30	.	TGTGCCTGGAGGGCAGGAACCGGGGAGCTGTTTTTT	CAWRAGTGELFF
.	TRBJ2-1	TRBV29-1	.	TGCAGCGTTGTACCGGGAGCCTCTTACAATGAGCAGTTCTTC	CSVVPGASYNEQFF
TRBD1	TRBJ2-1	TRBV6-5	.	TGTGCCAGCAGTTACCCCGGGACAGGGGTCAATGAGCAGTTCTTC	CASSYPGTGVNEQFF
TRBD1	TRBJ1-4	TRBV5-1	.	TGCGCCAGCAGCCCGGGACAGGTTCGTGAAAAACTGTTTTTT	CASSPGQVREKLFF
.	TRBJ1-1	TRBV4-2	.	TGTGCCAGCAGCCAGGGGCGCTGGGGGGTAACTGAAGCTTTCTTT	CASSQGRWGVTEAFF
TRBD1	TRBJ2-5	TRBV30	.	TGTGCCTGGAGACAGGGGATGAAGACCCAGTACTTC	CAWRQGMKTQYF
.	TRBJ1-1	TRBV19	.	TGTGCCAGTAGTAGGGGGCAGATGAACACTGAAGCTTTCTTT	CASSRGQMNTEAFF
.	TRBJ1-4	TRBV28	.	TGTGCCAGCAGTTTATTCACACCAACTAATGAAAAACTGTTTTTT	CASSLFTPTNEKLFF
TRBD2	TRBJ2-5	TRBV9	.	TGTGCCAGCAGTGTAGCGGGAGGCCAGCGCAGGGAGACCCAGTACTTC	CASSVAGGQRRETQYF
TRBD1	TRBJ2-3	TRBV10-3	.	TGTGCCATCAGTGATCCGGGACAGGGGGTTACAGATACGCAGTATTTT	CAISDPGQGVTDTQYF
.	TRBJ2-3	TRBV5-1	.	TGCGCCAGCAAGAACCAGCGGGGCACAGATACGCAGTATTTT	CASKNQRGTDTQYF
.	TRBJ2-1	TRBV19	.	TGTGCCAGTAGTAGAAGTGGCATCAATGAGCAGTTCTTC	CASSRSGINEQFF
.	TRBJ1-6	TRBV7-8	.	TGTGCCAGCAGCTTAAATTGGTCGAGTGCACCCCTCCACTTT	CASSLNWSSAPLHF
.	TRBJ2-7	TRBV5-1	.	TGCGCCAGCAGCTTGGGGGGGAAACAGGGCCACGAGCAGTACTTC	CASSLGGKQGHEQYF
TRBD1	TRBJ1-1	TRBV18	.	TGTGCCAGCCGGACAGGGGCCACTGAAGCTTTCTTT	CASRTGATEAFF
TRBD2	TRBJ2-4	TRBV11-3	.	TGTGCCAGCAGTCTGGGTCTACTAGGACTAGATTCGCACATTCAGTACTTC	CASSLGLLGLDSHIQYF
TRBD2	TRBJ2-2	TRBV27	.	TGTGCCAGCAGTCATCTAGCGGGGGGGCCCGGGGAGCTGTTTTTT	CASSHLAGGPGELFF
TRBD2	TRBJ2-1	TRBV18	.	TGTGCCAGCTCACGACTAGCGGGGGCCTACAATGAGCAGTTCTTC	CASSRLAGAYNEQFF
.	TRBJ2-7	TRBV27	.	TGTGCCAGCAGTCCGCGGACTGGTCTCTCCTACGAGCAGTACTTC	CASSPRTGLSYEQYF
TRBD2	TRBJ2-3	TRBV4-3	.	TGCGCCAGCAGCCAAGAGTACAGCGGGGGGACAGATACGCAGTATTTT	CASSQEYSGGTDTQYF
TRBD2	TRBJ2-7	TRBV29-1	few	TGCAGCGTTGGGGTAGCGGGGACCGTCTACGAGCAGTACTTC	CSVGVAGTVYEQYF
TRBD1	TRBJ1-1	TRBV13	.	TGTGCCAGCAGCTCAATCAGGACAGGGGGGATGAACACTGAAGCTTTCTTT	CASSSIRTGGMNTEAFF
.	TRBJ1-4	TRBV5-4	few	TGTGCCAGCAGCCAAGGGAGGGTAGGAACGTTAGGTGAAAAACTGTTTTTT	CASSQGRVGTLGEKLFF